A selection of T cell receptor beta chains follows, all from one sample in a study of blood T cell repertoires in COVID-19. TCRdb's copy holds only in-frame clones and misses some; the assay was immunoSEQ multiplex PCR. Among 170,000 or so clones listed, around nine tenths were seen once. The sequenced sample was peripheral blood. The receptors derive from a woman between 18 and 30 years old who had recovered from COVID-19. The CDR3 runs from the conserved cysteine through the conserved F or W. The D gene is left open where the match is weak. Clone size is shown for a subset of rows, as once, few, many or a class of expanded clone.

V: TRBV18
J: TRBJ2-7
D: .
size: .
CDR3: CASSPPAVPYEQYF
DNA: TGTGCCAGCTCACCTCCCGCGGTTCCCTACGAGCAGTACTTC

V: TRBV2
J: TRBJ1-2
D: .
size: few
CDR3: CASSDGGLATRGYTF
DNA: TGTGCCAGCAGTGATGGGGGCCTAGCTACTCGTGGCTACACCTTC

V: TRBV7-3
J: TRBJ2-7
D: .
size: .
CDR3: CASSLGGTSYEQYF
DNA: TGTGCCAGCAGCTTGGGCGGGACCTCCTACGAGCAGTACTTC

V: TRBV9
J: TRBJ2-2
D: .
size: once
CDR3: CASSVGGTNTGELFF
DNA: TGTGCCAGCAGCGTAGGGGGGACTAACACCGGGGAGCTGTTTTTT

V: TRBV5-4
J: TRBJ1-2
D: .
size: .
CDR3: CASSLWTSGYTF
DNA: TGTGCCAGCAGCCTTTGGACATCGGGCTACACCTTC

V: TRBV7-9
J: TRBJ2-3
D: .
size: .
CDR3: CASSRRLGGEDTQYF
DNA: TGTGCCAGCAGCCGACGTTTGGGTGGGGAGGATACGCAGTATTTT

V: TRBV5-6
J: TRBJ2-1
D: TRBD2
size: .
CDR3: CASSPPPGLADNEQFF
DNA: TGTGCCAGCAGCCCCCCCCCGGGACTAGCGGACAATGAGCAGTTCTTC

V: TRBV9
J: TRBJ1-2
D: .
size: .
CDR3: CASSRQGYSTNYGYTF
DNA: TGTGCCAGCAGCCGTCAGGGATACAGTACTAACTATGGCTACACCTTC

V: TRBV24-1
J: TRBJ2-5
D: .
size: .
CDR3: CATSDSDSVETQYF
DNA: TGTGCCACCAGTGACTCCGACAGCGTGGAGACCCAGTACTTC

V: TRBV20-1
J: TRBJ1-1
D: .
size: .
CDR3: CSAELKYTAFF
DNA: TGCAGTGCCGAGCTTAAATATACTGCTTTCTTT

V: TRBV2
J: TRBJ1-1
D: .
size: .
CDR3: CASSDWGETEAFF
DNA: TGTGCCAGCAGTGATTGGGGGGAAACTGAAGCTTTCTTT

V: TRBV7-9
J: TRBJ1-1
D: .
size: .
CDR3: CASSFPLRGDTEAFF
DNA: TGTGCCAGCAGTTTTCCCCTCCGGGGGGACACTGAAGCTTTCTTT

V: TRBV27
J: TRBJ1-1
D: .
size: .
CDR3: CASYGGYTEAFF
DNA: TGTGCCAGCTATGGGGGGTACACTGAAGCTTTCTTT

V: TRBV5-5
J: TRBJ1-1
D: .
size: .
CDR3: CASSTARAGEAFF
DNA: TGTGCCAGCAGCACCGCCAGGGCAGGTGAAGCTTTCTTT

V: TRBV5-1
J: TRBJ2-3
D: .
size: .
CDR3: CASSLMSPDTQYF
DNA: TGCGCCAGCAGCCTCATGAGCCCAGATACGCAGTATTTT

V: TRBV18
J: TRBJ1-1
D: .
size: .
CDR3: CASSPQEGRTEAFF
DNA: TGTGCCAGCTCACCCCAGGAAGGGAGAACTGAAGCTTTCTTT

V: TRBV12-3/TRBV12-4
J: TRBJ1-1
D: .
size: few
CDR3: CASSKDRNTEAFF
DNA: TGTGCCAGCAGTAAGGACAGGAACACTGAAGCTTTCTTT

V: TRBV18
J: TRBJ1-1
D: TRBD1
size: .
CDR3: CASSPKDRATEAFF
DNA: TGTGCCAGCTCACCAAAGGACAGGGCCACTGAAGCTTTCTTT

V: TRBV7-2
J: TRBJ2-2
D: TRBD2
size: .
CDR3: CASSLGGTTSGELFF
DNA: TGTGCCAGCAGCTTAGGGGGGACTACTAGCGGGGAGCTGTTTTTT

V: TRBV5-1
J: TRBJ2-2
D: .
size: .
CDR3: CASSNGDTGELFF
DNA: TGCGCCAGCAGCAACGGTGACACCGGGGAGCTGTTTTTT

V: TRBV5-1
J: TRBJ2-1
D: .
size: .
CDR3: CASSGEGVVSYNEQFF
DNA: TGCGCCAGCAGCGGGGAAGGGGTGGTCTCCTACAATGAGCAGTTCTTC

V: TRBV29-1
J: TRBJ2-3
D: TRBD2
size: .
CDR3: CSVVLAGADTQYF
DNA: TGCAGCGTTGTTCTGGCGGGGGCAGATACGCAGTATTTT

V: TRBV6-2/TRBV6-3
J: TRBJ1-1
D: .
size: .
CDR3: CASSYSAQLEAFF
DNA: TGTGCCAGCAGTTACTCAGCACAGCTTGAAGCTTTCTTT

V: TRBV7-7
J: TRBJ2-1
D: .
size: .
CDR3: CASSLEDSNEQFF
DNA: TGTGCCAGCAGCTTAGAGGACAGCAATGAGCAGTTCTTC

V: TRBV6-2/TRBV6-3
J: TRBJ1-3
D: .
size: .
CDR3: CASSKTWDTIYF
DNA: TGTGCCAGCAGTAAGACTTGGGACACCATATATTTT

V: TRBV9
J: TRBJ1-2
D: TRBD1
size: .
CDR3: CASSVVTGGGYTF
DNA: TGTGCCAGCAGCGTAGTTACAGGGGGTGGCTACACCTTC